This TCR beta chain comes out of a study of T cell repertoires in cytomegalovirus infection. Study-wide context: Signatures in public TCR beta sequences pointed to both CMV infection and matching HLA type.

Trimming took 6 bases from V and 0 from J; bases not matched to a gene: 4. The germline CDR1 and CDR2 sequences are DFQATT and SNEGSKA (reference sequence). The CDR3 length is 13 residues. Via MiXCR, TCRdb re-called the reads, giving one row per CDR3 protein. The sample lists some 100,000 distinct CDR3 sequences; 23% were seen once. This clonotype was obtained from a human donor in good health (CMV status not recorded). Some clones in this sample may be carry-over from other donors' samples. The material sequenced was CD8+ T cells from PBMCs. The chain links TRBV20-1 to TRBJ1-1, with 7 positions matching TRBD1. CDR3 amino acids: CSAFDRVNTEAFF. The CDR3 bases are TGCAGTGCATTCGACAGGGTGAACACTGAAGCTTTCTTT.